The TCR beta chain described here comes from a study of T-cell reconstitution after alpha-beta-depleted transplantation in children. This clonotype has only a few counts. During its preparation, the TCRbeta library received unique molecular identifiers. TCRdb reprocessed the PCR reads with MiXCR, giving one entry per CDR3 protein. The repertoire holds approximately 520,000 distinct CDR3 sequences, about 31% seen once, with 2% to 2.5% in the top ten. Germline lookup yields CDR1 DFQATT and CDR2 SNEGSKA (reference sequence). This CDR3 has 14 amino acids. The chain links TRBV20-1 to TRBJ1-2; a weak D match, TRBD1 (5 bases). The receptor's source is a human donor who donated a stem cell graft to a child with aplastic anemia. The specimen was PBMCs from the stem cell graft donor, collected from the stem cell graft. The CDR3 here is CIAKGRRANYGYTF. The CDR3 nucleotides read TGCATCGCGAAGGGGCGGCGAGCTAACTATGGCTACACCTTC.